This T cell receptor beta chain was retrieved from a study of blood T cell repertoires in COVID-19. Study context: Sources were T cells, B-cell-depleted T cells, or PBMCs; the material itself was cDNA or gDNA.

TCRdb's copy holds only in-frame clones and misses some; the assay was immunoSEQ multiplex PCR. The table lists around 160,000 clones, roughly four fifths of them singletons. V lost 2 bases to trimming and J lost 0 bases, with 13 bases between them. CDR1 SGHDN and CDR2 FVKESK come from the germline V gene. The CDR3 contains 16 residues. This receptor was obtained from a man between 60 and 75 years old with active or convalescent COVID-19. Sequenced: peripheral blood. This rearrangement joins TRBV14 to TRBJ1-1; D is possibly TRBD1 (5 bases). CDR3 protein: CASSQWGWGLNTEAFF. CDR3 in DNA: TGTGCCAGCAGCCAATGGGGTTGGGGCTTGAACACTGAAGCTTTCTTT.